The present T cell receptor (beta chain) was sequenced within a study of blood T cell repertoires in COVID-19. Study in general: Sources were T cells, B-cell-depleted T cells, or PBMCs; the material itself was cDNA or gDNA.

The authors' processing: Amplification with reference gene primers provided the estimates of nucleated cell counts. Using immunoSEQ multiplex PCR, the repertoire was profiled, and TCRdb retains in-frame clones only, with some absent. V and J calls and clone size are given by that table; D and trimming were obtained from the DNA. The sample shows 100,000 or so clones, roughly 81% of them seen only once. The ends lost 7 bases at V and 8 bases at J; junction bases unmatched: 9. The CDR3 is 14 residues long. The germline CDR1 and CDR2 sequences are SNHLY and FYNNEI. V gene TRBV2 combines with J gene TRBJ1-4; TRBD1 matches at 8 bases. Sequences were obtained from peripheral blood. This clonotype was obtained from a woman between 65 and 79 years old with acute or convalescent COVID-19. Here the CDR3 DNA reads TGTGCCAGCAAGGTCGGACAGGGCTACGAAAAACTGTTTTTT. The encoded protein is CASKVGQGYEKLFF.